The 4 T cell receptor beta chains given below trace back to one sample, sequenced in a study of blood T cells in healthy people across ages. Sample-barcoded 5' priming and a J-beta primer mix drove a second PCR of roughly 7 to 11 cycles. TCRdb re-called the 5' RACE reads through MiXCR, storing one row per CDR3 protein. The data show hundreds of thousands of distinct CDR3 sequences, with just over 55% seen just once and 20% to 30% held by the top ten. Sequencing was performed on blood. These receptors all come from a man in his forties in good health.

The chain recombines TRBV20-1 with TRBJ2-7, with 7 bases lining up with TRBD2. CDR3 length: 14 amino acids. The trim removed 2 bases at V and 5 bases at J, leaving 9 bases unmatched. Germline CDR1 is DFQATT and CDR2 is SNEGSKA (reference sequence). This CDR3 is CSARLPAGVHEQYF. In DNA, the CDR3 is TGCAGTGCTAGACTTCCTGCGGGAGTACACGAGCAGTACTTC.

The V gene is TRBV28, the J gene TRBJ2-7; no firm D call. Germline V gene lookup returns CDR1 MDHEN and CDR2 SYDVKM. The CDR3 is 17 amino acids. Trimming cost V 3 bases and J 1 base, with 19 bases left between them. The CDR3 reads CASSFTQTFRSSYEQYF. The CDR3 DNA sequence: TGTGCCAGCAGTTTCACGCAGACATTTCGATCATCCTACGAGCAGTACTTC.

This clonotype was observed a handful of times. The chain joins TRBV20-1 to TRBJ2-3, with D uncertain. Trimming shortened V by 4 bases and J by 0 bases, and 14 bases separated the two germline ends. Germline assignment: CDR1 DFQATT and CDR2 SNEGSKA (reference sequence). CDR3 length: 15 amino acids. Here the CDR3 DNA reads TGCAGTGCTATATCCCCCCTAACGAGCACAGATACGCAGTATTTT. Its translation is CSAISPLTSTDTQYF.

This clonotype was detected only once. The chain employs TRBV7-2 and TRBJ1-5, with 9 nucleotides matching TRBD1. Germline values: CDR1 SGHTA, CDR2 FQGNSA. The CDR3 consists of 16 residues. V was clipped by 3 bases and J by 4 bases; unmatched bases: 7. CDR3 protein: CASSLAPGTGNQPQHF. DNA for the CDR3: TGTGCCAGCAGCTTGGCCCCCGGGACAGGGAATCAGCCCCAGCATTTT.